Below are 25 T cell receptor beta chains sequenced from a single sample in a study of CD8 T cells in Susac syndrome. Random-hexamer reverse transcription was applied to roughly 0.5 to 1 ug RNA. From the immunoSEQ multiplex PCR reads, TCRdb called clonotypes with MiXCR, one entry per CDR3 protein. The table includes roughly 88,000 distinct CDR3 sequences, approximately 96% detected once. Sequencing input: CD8+ T cells from PBMCs. Receptor source: a human donor with Susac syndrome.

The chain combines TRBV4-2 with TRBJ2-1; TRBD2 aligns across 8 bases. The CDR3 is 17 amino acids. Germline CDR1 and CDR2: LGHNA and YNFKEQ. Trimming cost V 4 bases and J 4 bases; bases outside gene matches: 12. The chain's CDR3 is CASSPRAGEGLYNEQFF. The CDR3 DNA reads as TGTGCCAGCAGCCCTCGAGCGGGAGAGGGGCTATACAATGAGCAGTTCTTC.

In its sample, this clonotype was seen once. CDR3 region: CASSFGGTGANVLTF. The CDR3 nucleotides are TGTGCCAGCAGTTTTGGGGGGACTGGGGCCAACGTCCTGACTTTC. The chain couples TRBV28 to TRBJ2-6, with D possibly being TRBD2 (6 bases). The ends were cut back, 3 bases at V and 2 bases at J, with 8 bases in the middle. This CDR3 spans 15 amino acids. Germline CDR1 is MDHEN and CDR2 is SYDVKM.

The V gene is TRBV20-1, the J gene TRBJ2-7; TRBD1 matches at 8 bases. The trim removed 6 bases at V and 2 bases at J, leaving 9 bases unmatched. This CDR3 has 14 amino acids. The V gene's germline CDR1 is DFQATT and CDR2 SNEGSKA (reference sequence). CDR3 in amino acids: CSAKKGQVAYEQYF. Here the CDR3 DNA reads TGCAGTGCAAAAAAGGGACAGGTCGCCTACGAGCAGTACTTC.

The chain couples TRBV29-1 to TRBJ2-1, with 14 bases identical to TRBD2. V trimming: 6 bases; J trimming: 4 bases; junction bases outside the gene matches: 8. Germline assignment: CDR1 SQVTM and CDR2 ANQGSEA. This CDR3 is 16 amino acids long. This chain's CDR3 is CSVGGLAGANYNEQFF. CDR3 in DNA: TGCAGCGTGGGGGGACTAGCGGGAGCTAATTACAATGAGCAGTTCTTC.

J is TRBJ2-2 and V is TRBV13, with 8 bases identical to TRBD2. This CDR3 is built from 14 residues. V trimming: 5 bases; J trimming: 8 bases; junction bases outside the gene matches: 7. Germline V CDR1 and CDR2: PRHDT, FYEKMQ (reference sequence). In nucleotides, the CDR3 is TGTGCCAGCAGCCCCTGGATAGCGGGAGGGGAGCTGTTTTTT. Its protein product is CASSPWIAGGELFF.

The gene calls are TRBV30 and TRBJ1-2; D ambiguous. Trimming took off 2 bases at V and 4 bases at J, with 14 bases between the two ends. Germline CDR1 GTSNPN, CDR2 SVGIG (reference sequence). The CDR3 has 14 residues. The CDR3 nucleotides read TGTGCCTGGAGTCCCCCCGGGAACCTCTATGGCTACACCTTC. It codes for CAWSPPGNLYGYTF.

The genes are TRBV29-1 and TRBJ1-2, with TRBD1 matching 7 bases. V lost 5 bases to trimming and J lost 4 bases; unmatched junction nucleotides: 16. This CDR3 comprises 16 residues. CDR1 SQVTM and CDR2 ANQGSEA come from the germline V gene. CDR3 bases: TGCAGCGTTCTTATGGACAGGACCCCCTATGGCTATGGCTACACCTTC. The encoded protein is CSVLMDRTPYGYGYTF.

The chain combines TRBV7-2 with TRBJ1-6; D not certain. Germline V gene data show CDR1 as SGHTA and CDR2 as FQGNSA. The CDR3 runs 14 residues. Trimming left V 1 base short and J 4 bases short, with 5 bases between. The CDR3: CASSLEAYNSPLHF. The CDR3 DNA reads as TGTGCCAGCAGCTTAGAGGCTTATAATTCACCCCTCCACTTT.

This chain joins TRBV20-1 and TRBJ2-1; tentatively, D is TRBD2 (6 bases). With 6 bases removed from V and 8 bases from J, the gap between germline ends came to 14 bases. Germline-derived CDR1 and CDR2 are DFQATT and SNEGSKA (reference sequence). The CDR3 consists of 12 residues. Written as DNA, the CDR3 is TGCAGTGCAGATTATAGCGGATATGAGCAGTTCTTC. It encodes CSADYSGYEQFF.

This clonotype was picked up one time. The chain combines TRBV4-3 with TRBJ2-1, with TRBD2 matching over 7 bases. Germline assignment: CDR1 LGHNA and CDR2 YSLEER. Losses at the gene ends were 1 base for V and 7 bases for J; bases not matched to a gene: 7. This CDR3 has 15 residues. CDR3 coding DNA: TGCGCCAGCAGCCAAGGACGTTTCGGGGGGAATGAGCAGTTCTTC. It codes for CASSQGRFGGNEQFF.

This clonotype has only one observation. This rearrangement joins TRBV29-1 to TRBJ1-1, with TRBD1 as a possible D gene (5 bases). V gave up 7 bases and J gave up 0 bases, with 9 bases separating them. CDR3 length: 12 residues. CDR1 is SQVTM, CDR2 ANQGSEA, per germline. The CDR3 DNA reads TGCAGCGCACGGGGCATGAACACTGAAGCTTTCTTT. This encodes CSARGMNTEAFF.

The chain recombines TRBV15 with TRBJ2-3; TRBD1 or TRBD2 may be the D gene (5 bases each). This CDR3 contains 14 residues. Trimming removed 5 bases at V and 5 bases at J, with 14 bases between. Looked up from germline, CDR1 is LNHNV and CDR2 is YYDKDF (reference sequence). The CDR3 nucleotides are TGTGCCACCAGCTGGACCGGGACCCTAGATACGCAGTATTTT. Translating it yields CATSWTGTLDTQYF.

The chain is built from TRBV30 and TRBJ2-1, with 10 bases lining up with TRBD2. Germline V lookup: CDR1 GTSNPN, CDR2 SVGIG (reference sequence). The CDR3 extends over 14 amino acids. CDR3 in DNA: TGTGCAGCTCCTAGCGGGAGAAGGTTAGGTGAGCAGTTCTTC. Its translation is CAAPSGRRLGEQFF.

The V gene is TRBV20-1, the J gene TRBJ2-5, with D tentatively TRBD1 (6 bases). V was trimmed by 3 bases and J by 2 bases, leaving 16 bases between them. This CDR3 contains 15 residues. Germline V lookup: CDR1 DFQATT, CDR2 SNEGSKA (reference sequence). The CDR3 loop is CSASIRHRVQETQYF. The CDR3 DNA is TGCAGTGCTAGTATTCGGCACAGGGTGCAAGAGACCCAGTACTTC.

The chain couples TRBV30 to TRBJ2-7; TRBD2 is a possible D gene (6 bases). This CDR3 spans 12 amino acids. The V gene lost 2 bases and the J gene lost 7 bases, with 12 bases spanning the gap. CDR1 is GTSNPN and CDR2 is SVGIG in the germline V gene (reference sequence). This CDR3 reads CAWSPGVLEQYF. CDR3 sequence (DNA): TGTGCCTGGAGTCCGGGGGTTTTAGAGCAGTACTTC.

The chain links TRBV27 to TRBJ1-6; D is unclear. The V gene's germline CDR1 is MNHEY and CDR2 SMNVEV (reference sequence). With 5 bases removed from V and 9 bases from J, the gap between germline ends came to 17 bases. The length of the CDR3 is 15 residues. The CDR3 region is CASSPLEGNTSPLHF. The CDR3 DNA follows: TGTGCCAGCAGTCCCTTGGAAGGGAATACTTCACCCCTCCACTTT.

This clonotype was seen only once. The chain combines TRBV15 with TRBJ2-7; 8 bases align to TRBD2. The germline CDR1 and CDR2 sequences are LNHNV and YYDKDF (reference sequence). CDR3 size: 17 residues. V was pared by 0 bases and J by 3 bases, with 10 bases of the junction left unmatched. CDR3 bases: TGTGCCACCAGCAGAGATGGCAGTAGCGGGAAGAGCTACGAGCAGTACTTC. As protein: CATSRDGSSGKSYEQYF. Full variable domain (remainder filled in from reference TRBV15 and TRBJ2-7): DAMVIQNPRYQVTQFGKPVTLSCSQTLNHNVMYWYQQKSSQAPKLLFHYYDKDFNNEADTPDNFQSRRPNTSFCFLDIRSPGLGDTAMYLCATSRDGSSGKSYEQYFGPGTRLTVT.

The V and J genes are TRBV20-1 and TRBJ2-1, with D perhaps TRBD1 or TRBD2 (6 bases each). The CDR3 sequence is 16 residues long. With 5 bases removed from V and 10 bases from J, the gap between germline ends came to 27 bases. The germline gives CDR1 DFQATT, CDR2 SNEGSKA (reference sequence). The CDR3 DNA reads as TGCAGTGCTTCGGGACCGGGGGCGGCCCCCTTTGGGGAGCAGTTCTTC. Its protein product is CSASGPGAAPFGEQFF.

Only one count was recorded for this clonotype. The chain links TRBV3-1 to TRBJ2-7, with TRBD2 as a possible D gene (5 bases). This CDR3 has 18 amino acids. Germline CDR1 and CDR2: LGHDT and YNNKEL (reference sequence). V was cut by 0 bases and J by 1 base, with 19 bases left in between. The CDR3 region has the DNA TGTGCCAGCAGCCAAGATTACCGCGGACGGAGGCGGTCCTACGAGCAGTACTTC. This gives the protein CASSQDYRGRRRSYEQYF.

The chain recombines TRBV27 with TRBJ2-1; D is uncertain. CDR1 and CDR2 (germline): MNHEY, SMNVEV (reference sequence). The V end was cut by 1 base, the J end by 6 bases, with 10 bases between. This CDR3 region has 14 residues. CDR3 nucleotides: TGTGCCAGCAGTTTATTGTCCCACTCCAATGAGCAGTTCTTC. This translates into CASSLLSHSNEQFF.

The CDR3 region has the DNA TGCAGTGTTCCTATACAGGGACCATCCATTAGCTCCTATAATTCACCCCTCCACTTT. This encodes CSVPIQGPSISSYNSPLHF. The chain uses TRBV20-1 and TRBJ1-6; perhaps TRBD1 as D (6 bases). CDR3 length: 19 amino acids. The V end was cut by 7 bases, the J end by 0 bases, with 25 bases between. The germline CDR1 and CDR2 sequences are DFQATT and SNEGSKA (reference sequence).

The V call is TRBV28, the J call TRBJ2-7, with 13 bases aligning to TRBD2. This CDR3 contains 14 residues. From germline, CDR1 is MDHEN and CDR2 SYDVKM. The junction had 4 bases not matched to a gene; V was cut back by 5 bases and J by 6 bases. The CDR3 reads CASSPTSGRLEQYF. CDR3 nucleotide sequence: TGTGCCAGCAGTCCGACTAGCGGGAGGCTCGAGCAGTACTTC.

The chain uses TRBV7-9 and TRBJ2-7; D is unclear. V was pared by 8 bases and J by 0 bases, with 11 bases between. This CDR3 region has 13 residues. Germline-derived CDR1 and CDR2 are SEHNR and FQNEAQ (reference sequence). The CDR3 sequence: CASGGANSYEQYF. The CDR3 nucleotides read TGTGCCAGCGGCGGAGCGAACTCCTACGAGCAGTACTTC. The full variable domain, rest sourced from reference TRBV7-9 and TRBJ2-7, is DTGVSQNPRHKITKRGQNVTFRCDPISEHNRLYWYRQTLGQGPEFLTYFQNEAQLEKSRLLSDRFSAERPKGSFSTLEIQRTEQGDSAMYLCASGGANSYEQYFGPGTRLTVT.

The chain is built from TRBV7-9 and TRBJ2-5; 9 bases map to TRBD1. The CDR3 length is 16 residues. V was clipped by 0 bases and J by 2 bases; unmatched bases: 4. The germline CDR1 and CDR2 sequences are SEHNR and FQNEAQ (reference sequence). The CDR3 DNA reads TGTGCCAGCAGCTTAGCGGACAGGGGAGTACAAGAGACCCAGTACTTC. This codes for CASSLADRGVQETQYF.

J is TRBJ2-3 and V is TRBV30; weak D call: TRBD1 (5 bases). This CDR3 is 17 amino acids long. CDR1 GTSNPN and CDR2 SVGIG come from the germline V gene (reference sequence). V gave up 0 bases and J gave up 3 bases, with 19 bases separating them. The CDR3 region has the DNA TGTGCCTGGAGTGTCCCGTTTCTCCAGGGCCTGACAGATACGCAGTATTTT. Residues: CAWSVPFLQGLTDTQYF.